The 9 T cell receptor beta chains below were found in one sample sequenced in a study of T cell repertoires in cytomegalovirus infection. Their antigens remain unidentified. TCRdb reanalysed the reads using MiXCR and keeps one entry per CDR3 protein. The data show some 71,000 distinct CDR3 sequences, roughly 28% seen once. Sequencing was performed on CD8+ T cells from cultured PBMCs, taken from culture after CMV antigen stimulation. Receptors were obtained from a human donor in good health (CMV status not recorded). Some clones in this sample may be carry-over from other donors' samples.

This clonotype was seen a single time. The chain employs TRBV19 and TRBJ1-2; unclear D gene. The V and J ends lost 4 bases and 5 bases respectively, with 17 bases between them. The CDR3 spans 15 residues. Germline V gene sequence: CDR1 LNHDA, CDR2 SQIVND (reference sequence). CDR3 amino acids: CASSTGLRSPYGYTF. The CDR3, as DNA: TGTGCCAGTAGTACAGGACTGCGGAGCCCTTATGGCTACACCTTC.

There are many counts of this clonotype. The rearrangement joins TRBV7-2 to TRBJ2-7, with 12 bases fitting TRBD1. CDR1 and CDR2 from the germline V gene are SGHTA and FQGNSA. The CDR3 contains 17 residues. Unmatched junction bases numbered 10, after V lost 5 bases and J lost 2 bases. Here the CDR3 reads CASSVGTGGYMPYEQYF. DNA for the CDR3: TGTGCCAGCAGCGTCGGGACAGGGGGCTATATGCCCTACGAGCAGTACTTC. The full variable domain, its missing parts supplied by reference TRBV7-2 and TRBJ2-7, is GAGVSQSPSNKVTEKGKDVELRCDPISGHTALYWYRQSLGQGLEFLIYFQGNSAPDKSGLPSDRFSAERTGGSVSTLTIQRTQQEDSAVYLCASSVGTGGYMPYEQYFGPGTRLTVT.

In its sample, this clonotype was seen many times. V usage is TRBV7-2 and J usage is TRBJ2-3; possibly TRBD2 for D (5 bases). This CDR3 has 17 residues. Trimming cost V 4 bases and J 3 bases, with 20 bases left between them. CDR1 SGHTA and CDR2 FQGNSA come from the germline V gene. The CDR3 bases are TGTGCCAGCAGCTCTACCCCCCCGCGGGTTCTAACAGATACGCAGTATTTT. Translating gives CASSSTPPRVLTDTQYF.

V is TRBV6-8 and J is TRBJ1-2, with no clear D. The CDR3 spans 12 residues. The V gene lost 9 bases and the J gene lost 3 bases, with 11 bases spanning the gap. CDR1 is MNHGY, CDR2 SAAAGT, per germline. CDR3 bases: TGTGCCAGTCACATGGATTACTATGGCTACACCTTC. This gives the protein CASHMDYYGYTF.

This sequence joins TRBV28 and TRBJ2-7; 8 bases are shared with TRBD1. Looked up from germline, CDR1 is MDHEN and CDR2 is SYDVKM. This CDR3 spans 14 amino acids. V was clipped by 6 bases and J by 5 bases; unmatched bases: 9. CDR3 sequence (DNA): TGTGCCAGCAGGGCCCCGGGACAGGTCCACGAGCAGTACTTC. This sequence encodes CASRAPGQVHEQYF.

This clonotype has at least ten counts. J is TRBJ1-1 and V is TRBV7-6, with a possible D match to TRBD1 (6 bases). V was cut by 4 bases and J by 1 base, with 10 bases left in between. The CDR3 extends over 14 amino acids. Germline-derived CDR1 and CDR2 are SGHVS and FNYEAQ. The CDR3 region is CASSSRGGNTEAFF. In nucleotides, the CDR3 is TGTGCCAGCAGCTCCAGGGGAGGGAACACTGAAGCTTTCTTT.

This clonotype occurred a few times. The V and J genes are TRBV7-9 and TRBJ1-2, with 10 bases fitting TRBD1. This CDR3 is 19 amino acids long. The V and J ends lost 2 bases and 7 bases, in that order; junction bases with no gene match: 19. Germline CDR1 and CDR2: SEHNR and FQNEAQ (reference sequence). The CDR3 sequence is CASSLFGGDRGGGDLGYTF. For the CDR3, the DNA is TGTGCCAGCAGCTTATTCGGTGGGGACAGGGGAGGTGGAGATCTTGGCTACACCTTC. The full variable domain, rest sourced from reference TRBV7-9 and TRBJ1-2, is DTGVSQNPRHKITKRGQNVTFRCDPISEHNRLYWYRQTLGQGPEFLTYFQNEAQLEKSRLLSDRFSAERPKGSFSTLEIQRTEQGDSAMYLCASSLFGGDRGGGDLGYTFGSGTRLTVV.

A remark on this clonotype: This may arise from a read error, as a much more abundant clone is one base away. The genes are TRBV7-8 and TRBJ2-2, with D perhaps TRBD1 (6 bases). Germline CDR1 reads SGHVS; CDR2 reads FQNEAQ. This CDR3 spans 13 amino acids. V lost 3 bases and J lost 7, with 9 bases in between. Here the CDR3 reads CASSLAGDGELFF. As DNA, the CDR3 is TGTGCCAGCAGCTTGGCAGGGGACGGGGAGCTGTTTTTT. Full variable domain (rest looked up from reference TRBV7-8 and TRBJ2-2): GAGVSQSPRYKVAKRGQDVALRCDPISGHVSLFWYQQALGQGPEFLTYFQNEAQLDKSGLPSDRFFAERPEGSVSTLKIQRTQQEDSAVYLCASSLAGDGELFFGEGSRLTVL.

The sample holds many counts of this clonotype. The rearrangement joins TRBV7-8 to TRBJ1-6, with D perhaps TRBD1 (5 bases). Germline lookup yields CDR1 SGHVS and CDR2 FQNEAQ. The CDR3 totals 17 residues. V lost 1 base and J lost 4, with 14 bases in between. CDR3 nucleotides: TGTGCCAGCAGCTTAGGGGACCTAGAGGCATATAATTCACCCCTCCACTTT. It encodes CASSLGDLEAYNSPLHF.